The 23 T cell receptor beta chains listed next were all sequenced from one sample in a study of shared clonotypes between healthy human individuals. Sequencing used immunoSEQ multiplex PCR; TCRdb keeps in-frame clones, though not all of them. The sample yields 650,000 to 800,000 clones, 55% to 80% seen once. Sequenced input: memory CD4+ T cells sorted from blood. The subset: CD45RA-negative fraction. These receptors were collected from a young woman in good health.

This clone was detected only once. The rearrangement links TRBV7-3 to TRBJ2-1; 9 bases align to TRBD2. The CDR3 loop spans 15 amino acids. Germline V gives CDR1 SGHTA, CDR2 FQGTGA. The trim removed 5 bases at V and 4 bases at J, leaving 6 bases unmatched. CDR3 DNA: TGTGCCAGCAGCCCCTCGGCGGGAGGGTACAATGAGCAGTTCTTC. Protein product: CASSPSAGGYNEQFF.

This rearrangement joins TRBV4-1 to TRBJ2-1; D is unresolved. The CDR3 loop spans 13 amino acids. V was pared by 1 base and J by 9 bases, with 10 bases between. Per germline, CDR1 MGHRA and CDR2 YSYEKL. CDR3 in DNA: TGCGCCAGCAGCCAAGCGGTGGGCCGTGAGCAGTTCTTC. It encodes CASSQAVGREQFF.

The rearrangement links TRBV6-1 to TRBJ1-2; D unresolved. Germline V lookup: CDR1 MNHNS, CDR2 SASEGT. CDR3 length: 15 residues. The V end lost 1 base, the J end lost 4 bases, and 13 bases lay between the germline ends. CDR3 bases: TGTGCCAGCAGTGAAGGGGAAGGCCAATTCTATGGCTACACCTTC. It codes for CASSEGEGQFYGYTF.

The chain recombines TRBV4-2 with TRBJ2-1, with D hard to call. The CDR3 is 13 amino acids. Germline V gives CDR1 LGHNA, CDR2 YNFKEQ. Trimming stripped 1 base from V and 3 bases from J, with 4 bases between. The CDR3 region is CASSQGYYNEQFF. The CDR3 coding sequence is TGTGCCAGCAGCCAAGGTTACTACAATGAGCAGTTCTTC.

This clone was detected a few times. The chain recombines TRBV5-1 with TRBJ2-2; no reliable D call. The CDR3 extends over 13 amino acids. The V and J ends lost 3 bases and 6 bases respectively, with 9 bases between them. Germline loops: CDR1 SGHRS, CDR2 YFSETQ. CDR3 in amino acids: CASSWVVSGELFF. The CDR3 DNA follows: TGCGCCAGCAGCTGGGTCGTGTCCGGGGAGCTGTTTTTT.

The chain combines TRBV27 with TRBJ1-4, with TRBD1 matching over 8 bases. Germline CDR1 reads MNHEY; CDR2 reads SMNVEV (reference sequence). This CDR3 contains 14 residues. V was clipped by 5 bases and J by 11 bases; unmatched bases: 10. The CDR3 region has the DNA TGTGCCAGCAGTCTAAGGACAGGGCCCGGGAAACTGTTTTTT. Its protein is CASSLRTGPGKLFF.

The chain combines TRBV9 with TRBJ1-2; D is unclear. CDR3 length: 15 residues. Per the germline V gene, CDR1 is SGDLS and CDR2 is YYNGEE. Trimming cost V 3 bases and J 0 bases, with 12 bases left between them. CDR3 sequence: CASSESPQSNYGYTF. In DNA, the CDR3 is TGTGCCAGCAGCGAGAGCCCACAGTCTAACTATGGCTACACCTTC.

This clone appeared once. The chain links TRBV6-6 to TRBJ1-2; possible D gene TRBD1, 6 bases. The V and J ends lost 6 bases and 9 bases respectively, with 14 bases between them. CDR1 and CDR2 (germline): MNHNY, SVGAGI (reference sequence). The CDR3 loop spans 12 amino acids. CDR3 in amino acids: CASRSQGFRYTF. The CDR3 bases are TGTGCCAGCAGGTCACAGGGTTTTCGCTACACCTTC.

Turning to this clone: The sample carries other DNA sequences with the same CDR3. The rearrangement uses TRBV5-1 and TRBJ2-1, with 7 nucleotides matching TRBD2. After removal of 1 base from V and 4 bases from J, the junction contained 5 bases not matched to a gene. Per the germline V gene, CDR1 is SGHRS and CDR2 is YFSETQ. There are 15 residues in the CDR3. The CDR3 here is CASSLSSSGYNEQFF. The DNA of the CDR3 is TGCGCCAGCAGCTTGTCTTCTAGCGGTTACAATGAGCAGTTCTTC.

The V gene is TRBV27, the J gene TRBJ2-7, with 11 bases aligning to TRBD2. The CDR3 consists of 15 residues. Germline assignment: CDR1 MNHEY and CDR2 SMNVEV (reference sequence). Trimming cost V 7 bases and J 1 base; bases outside gene matches: 6. The CDR3 region has the DNA TGTGCCAGCAAGAAGACTAGCGGGAAATCCTACGAGCAGTACTTC. It codes for CASKKTSGKSYEQYF.

The CDR3 DNA follows: TGTGCCAGCAGCGTAAGGGAATCACCCCTCCACTTT. It codes for CASSVRESPLHF. V is TRBV9 and J is TRBJ1-6; no reliable D call. With 1 base removed from V and 10 bases from J, the gap between germline ends came to 6 bases. In germline, CDR1 is SGDLS, CDR2 YYNGEE. There are 12 residues in the CDR3.

The rearrangement joins TRBV15 to TRBJ2-5; 7 bases map to TRBD1. Germline lookup yields CDR1 LNHNV and CDR2 YYDKDF (reference sequence). V was clipped by 0 bases and J by 1 base; unmatched bases: 5. The CDR3 is 16 amino acids. The CDR3 region is CATSRDQRGPQETQYF. CDR3 DNA: TGTGCCACCAGCAGAGATCAAAGGGGGCCCCAAGAGACCCAGTACTTC. The whole variable domain, filled in from reference TRBV15 and TRBJ2-5, reads DAMVIQNPRYQVTQFGKPVTLSCSQTLNHNVMYWYQQKSSQAPKLLFHYYDKDFNNEADTPDNFQSRRPNTSFCFLDIRSPGLGDTAMYLCATSRDQRGPQETQYFGPGTRLLVL.

The DNA for the CDR3 is TGTGCCAGCAGCCGCCTCTCTCTTACTAGCGGGAGGCGCGATACGCAGTATTTT. This sequence encodes CASSRLSLTSGRRDTQYF. The rearrangement joins TRBV7-2 to TRBJ2-3; 12 nucleotides match TRBD2. The CDR3 consists of 18 residues. Losses at the gene ends were 5 bases for V and 6 bases for J; bases not matched to a gene: 15. The germline V gene encodes CDR1 SGHTA and CDR2 FQGNSA.

This chain's CDR3 is CASSLRLVGYEQYF. In DNA, the CDR3 is TGTGCCAGCAGCTTGCGGCTAGTGGGTTACGAGCAGTACTTC. The rearrangement joins TRBV5-8 to TRBJ2-7; unclear D gene. Trimming cost V 1 base and J 4 bases, with 12 bases left between them. The CDR3 is made up of 14 amino acids. Per germline, CDR1 SGHTS and CDR2 YDEGEE.

The chain employs TRBV15 and TRBJ2-7; D gene ambiguous. The germline V gene encodes CDR1 LNHNV and CDR2 YYDKDF (reference sequence). V dropped 3 bases and J dropped 3 bases, with 6 bases sitting between them. The CDR3 is 12 amino acids. The CDR3: CATSRNGYEQYF. CDR3 in DNA: TGTGCCACCAGCAGGAATGGCTACGAGCAGTACTTC.

This clone turned up a few times. The J gene is TRBJ1-2, the V gene TRBV28; the D is unclear. The CDR3 is 14 residues long. Germline V gives CDR1 MDHEN, CDR2 SYDVKM. The germline V and J ends were trimmed by 3 bases and 2 bases, with 10 bases remaining between them. The DNA for the CDR3 is TGTGCCAGCAGTTTCCATCAAGGGAACTATGGCTACACCTTC. Translation: CASSFHQGNYGYTF.

The chain's CDR3 is CASSLDRASGSFYEQYF. The CDR3 nucleotides read TGTGCCAGCAGCTTAGATCGAGCTAGCGGGAGTTTCTACGAGCAGTACTTC. The chain has TRBV11-2 and TRBJ2-7, with 10 bases aligning to TRBD2. Trimming removed 0 bases from V and 3 bases from J; junction bases left unmatched: 8. Per germline, CDR1 SGHAT and CDR2 FQNNGV. The CDR3 totals 17 residues.

This clone has ten or more counts. Distinct nucleotide sequences in the sample also encode this CDR3. The CDR3, as DNA: TGTGCCAGCAGTGAGGACCCCTCGGGGGCCAACGTCCTGACTTTC. Residues: CASSEDPSGANVLTF. The chain couples TRBV6-1 to TRBJ2-6, with D uncertain. This CDR3 comprises 15 residues. V shed 3 bases and J shed 4 bases, with 10 bases lying between them. In germline, CDR1 is MNHNS, CDR2 SASEGT.

The CDR3 loop reads CASSFGTSGYNEQFF. CDR3 DNA sequence: TGTGCCAGCAGCTTCGGGACTAGCGGCTACAATGAGCAGTTCTTC. The genes are TRBV5-8 and TRBJ2-1; 11 bases fit TRBD2. Germline V lookup: CDR1 SGHTS, CDR2 YDEGEE. CDR3 length: 15 residues. V dropped 2 bases and J dropped 3; count of bases not matched to a gene: 1.

This rearrangement joins TRBV7-6 to TRBJ2-3; the D gene is possibly TRBD1 (5 bases). In germline, CDR1 is SGHVS, CDR2 FNYEAQ. CDR3 length: 14 residues. V was pared by 2 bases and J by 5 bases, with 11 bases between. CDR3 protein: CASSLQGNGDTQYF. As DNA, the CDR3 is TGTGCCAGCAGCTTACAGGGTAACGGAGATACGCAGTATTTT.

J is TRBJ2-1 and V is TRBV6-1, with TRBD2 matching over 9 bases. CDR1 and CDR2 from the germline V gene are MNHNS and SASEGT. CDR3 length: 15 amino acids. Trimming cost V 4 bases and J 5 bases; bases outside gene matches: 6. The CDR3 DNA sequence: TGTGCCAGCAGTGCACCTAGCGGGATTAACAATGAGCAGTTCTTC. Its translation: CASSAPSGINNEQFF.

The V and J genes are TRBV19 and TRBJ2-7, with D maybe TRBD2 (6 bases). The germline V gene encodes CDR1 LNHDA and CDR2 SQIVND (reference sequence). Deletions cut 10 bases from V and 5 bases from J, with 12 bases between. The CDR3 totals 11 residues. The CDR3 DNA reads TGTGCCATTCCGTGCGGGGACGAGCAGTACTTC. The encoded protein is CAIPCGDEQYF.

The chain carries TRBV14 and TRBJ2-7; tentative D call: TRBD1 (7 bases). Germline-derived CDR1 and CDR2 are SGHDN and FVKESK. V was cut by 4 bases and J by 6 bases, with 16 bases left in between. The CDR3 covers 14 residues. Here the CDR3 reads CASSLRGVQFEQYF. In nucleotides, the CDR3 is TGTGCCAGCAGCCTCAGGGGGGTTCAGTTCGAGCAGTACTTC.